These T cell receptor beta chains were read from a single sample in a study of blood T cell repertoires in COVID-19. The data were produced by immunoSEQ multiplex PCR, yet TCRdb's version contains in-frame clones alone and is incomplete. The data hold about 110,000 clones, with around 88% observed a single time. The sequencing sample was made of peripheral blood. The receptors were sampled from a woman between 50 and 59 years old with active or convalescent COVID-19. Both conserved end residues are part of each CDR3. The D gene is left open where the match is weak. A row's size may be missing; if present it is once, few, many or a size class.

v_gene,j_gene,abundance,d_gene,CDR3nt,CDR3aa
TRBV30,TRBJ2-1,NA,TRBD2,TGTGCCTGGACGCCAAGAATCGGGGGGGAGGATGAGCAGTTCTTC,CAWTPRIGGEDEQFF
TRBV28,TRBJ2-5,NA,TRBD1,TGTGCCAGCAGCCACAGGGGATGGGAGACCCAGTACTTC,CASSHRGWETQYF
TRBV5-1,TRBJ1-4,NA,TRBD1,TGCGCCAGCAGCACCGGGACAGCTAATGAAAAACTGTTTTTT,CASSTGTANEKLFF
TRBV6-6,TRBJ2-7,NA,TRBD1,TGTGCCAGCAGTTACTCGGGACAGGCCGAGCAGTACTTC,CASSYSGQAEQYF
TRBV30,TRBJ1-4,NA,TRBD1,TGTGCCTGGAGTCAGAGGACAGGGGAAAAACTGTTTTTT,CAWSQRTGEKLFF
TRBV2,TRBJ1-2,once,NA,TGTGCCAGCAGTGTAAAAAGGACAAGCGGGGGCTACACCTTC,CASSVKRTSGGYTF
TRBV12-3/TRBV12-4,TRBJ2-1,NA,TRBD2,TGTGCCAGCAGTTTATCAGCGGGACGTGAGCAGTTCTTC,CASSLSAGREQFF
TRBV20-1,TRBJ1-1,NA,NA,TGCAGTGCTAGATCGGGGGCTGAAGCTTTCTTT,CSARSGAEAFF
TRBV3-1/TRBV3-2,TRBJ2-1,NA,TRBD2,TGTGCCAGCAGTAGCGGGCAATACAATGAGCAGTTCTTC,CASSSGQYNEQFF
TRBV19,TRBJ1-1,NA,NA,TGTGCCAGCCAGGACATCATGAACACTGAAGCTTTCTTT,CASQDIMNTEAFF
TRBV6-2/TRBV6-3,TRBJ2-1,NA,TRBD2,TGTGCCAGCAGTTATAACGGGAGGGGTGAGCAGTTCTTC,CASSYNGRGEQFF
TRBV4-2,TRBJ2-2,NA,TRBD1,TGTGCCAGCAGCGGCCGGGACAGGGTGGCCGGGGAGCTGTTTTTT,CASSGRDRVAGELFF
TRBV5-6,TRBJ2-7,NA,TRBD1,TGTGCCAGCAGCTCGTACAGGGGTTACTACGAGCAGTACTTC,CASSSYRGYYEQYF
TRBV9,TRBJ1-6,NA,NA,TGTGCCAGCAGTAAGGGGGAAATTGGCTCACCCCTCCACTTT,CASSKGEIGSPLHF
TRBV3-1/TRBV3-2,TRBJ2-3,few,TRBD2,TGTGCCAGCAGCCTCGGGACTAGCGGCACAGATACGCAGTATTTT,CASSLGTSGTDTQYF
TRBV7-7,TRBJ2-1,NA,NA,TGTGCTAGCAGCTTAGGTCGGCTAGTGGCAGCCAATGAGCAGTTCTTC,CASSLGRLVAANEQFF
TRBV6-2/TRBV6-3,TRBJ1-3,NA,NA,TGTGCCAGCAGTTACGCCGGCGGGTCTGGAAACACCATATATTTT,CASSYAGGSGNTIYF
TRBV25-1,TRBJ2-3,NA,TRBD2,TGTGCCAGCAGTGAATATTGGCGGGAGGGGGCAGATACGCAGTATTTT,CASSEYWREGADTQYF
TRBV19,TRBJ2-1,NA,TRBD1,TGTGCCAGTTCGCACCGCAGGACAGGGTGGAATGAGCAGTTCTTC,CASSHRRTGWNEQFF
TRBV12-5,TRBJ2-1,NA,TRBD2,TGTGCTAGTGGTCCCAGCGGGGGAAATGAGCAGTTCTTC,CASGPSGGNEQFF
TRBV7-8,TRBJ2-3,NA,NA,TGTGCCAGCAGCTCGGTGGCTAGAGCGGAAGATACGCAGTATTTT,CASSSVARAEDTQYF
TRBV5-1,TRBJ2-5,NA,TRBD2,TGCGCCAGCAGCTTGGATGCGGGAGGGTATTCGGAGACCCAGTACTTC,CASSLDAGGYSETQYF
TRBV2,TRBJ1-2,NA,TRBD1,TGTGCCAGCAGTGAGGGACAGGGCGTTATCTATGGCTACACCTTC,CASSEGQGVIYGYTF